These 27 T cell receptor beta chains originate from one sample sequenced in a study of blood T cell repertoires in COVID-19. Some clones are missing from TCRdb's copy, which holds only in-frame ones; the method was immunoSEQ multiplex PCR. In the table there are tens of thousands of clones, around 90% of which are singletons. Sequenced sample: peripheral blood. The receptor set was obtained from a human donor in a cohort sampled during active COVID-19.

The chain joins TRBV7-6 to TRBJ2-2; 9 nucleotides agree with TRBD2. The length of the CDR3 is 18 residues. The V segment lost 3 bases and the J segment 4 bases; nucleotides outside the gene matches: 12. The V gene's germline CDR1 is SGHVS and CDR2 FNYEAQ. For the CDR3, the DNA is TGTGCCAGCAGCTTGTTTAGCGGGGGTCCGGAGGTCACCGGGGAGCTGTTTTTT. Translating it yields CASSLFSGGPEVTGELFF. Full variable domain (missing parts from reference TRBV7-6 and TRBJ2-2): GAGVSQSPRYKVTKRGQDVALRCDPISGHVSLYWYRQALGQGPEFLTYFNYEAQQDKSGLPNDRFSAERPEGSISTLTIQRTEQRDSAMYRCASSLFSGGPEVTGELFFGEGSRLTVL.

This chain uses TRBV5-1 with TRBJ1-1; 8 bases align to TRBD1. The germline V gene encodes CDR1 SGHRS and CDR2 YFSETQ. The junction had 5 bases not matched to a gene; V was cut back by 3 bases and J by 4 bases. This CDR3 is built from 14 residues. Here the CDR3 DNA reads TGCGCCAGCAGCTCACAGACAGGGGTCACTGAAGCTTTCTTT. Protein product: CASSSQTGVTEAFF. Combining the CDR3 with reference TRBV5-1 and TRBJ1-1 gives the whole variable domain KAGVTQTPRYLIKTRGQQVTLSCSPISGHRSVSWYQQTPGQGLQFLFEYFSETQRNKGNFPGRFSGRQFSNSRSEMNVSTLELGDSALYLCASSSQTGVTEAFFGQGTRLTVV.

The chain employs TRBV4-1 and TRBJ1-5; 7 bases are shared with TRBD1. The CDR3 is made up of 15 amino acids. V shed 3 bases and J 3 bases; nucleotides not matched to a gene: 5. The germline CDR1 and CDR2 sequences are MGHRA and YSYEKL. The CDR3 region has the DNA TGCGCCAGCAGCCACAAACAGGGGCACAATCAGCCCCAGCATTTT. Its translation: CASSHKQGHNQPQHF.

This clone was detected once. This chain connects TRBV19 to TRBJ1-1; D possibly corresponds to TRBD1 (6 bases). Trimming removed 9 bases at V and 2 bases at J, with 13 bases between. Per the germline V gene, CDR1 is LNHDA and CDR2 is SQIVND (reference sequence). CDR3 length: 13 amino acids. CDR3 in amino acids: CASAQGRNTEAFF. In nucleotides, the CDR3 is TGTGCCAGCGCTCAGGGGCGAAACACTGAAGCTTTCTTT.

CDR3 amino acids: CASSSGTFEAFF. Written as DNA, the CDR3 is TGTGCCAGCAGCTCCGGGACATTTGAAGCTTTCTTT. The chain is built from TRBV5-4 and TRBJ1-1; tentative D call: TRBD1 (6 bases). Germline CDR1 is SGHNT and CDR2 is YYREEE (reference sequence). The CDR3 runs 12 residues. V dropped 3 bases and J dropped 7 bases, with 10 bases sitting between them.

V and J are TRBV5-1 and TRBJ2-7; TRBD1 might be the D (6 bases). There are 12 residues in the CDR3. CDR1 and CDR2 (germline): SGHRS, YFSETQ. V was clipped by 4 bases and J by 7 bases, with 12 bases between them. The CDR3 spells CASSARGWEQYF. The DNA for the CDR3 is TGCGCCAGCAGCGCCAGGGGTTGGGAGCAGTACTTC.

This clone has only one observation. The V call is TRBV6-5, the J call TRBJ2-5; D might be TRBD2 (6 bases). Germline CDR1 is MNHEY and CDR2 is SVGAGI. This CDR3 region has 14 residues. The germline V and J ends were trimmed by 6 bases and 5 bases, with 16 bases remaining between them. CDR3 sequence reads: CASSGGHYKETQYF. The DNA of the CDR3 is TGTGCCAGCAGCGGAGGGCACTACAAGGAGACCCAGTACTTC.

The chain carries TRBV19 and TRBJ2-7, with 8 positions matching TRBD2. The length of the CDR3 is 15 residues. Germline V gene data show CDR1 as LNHDA and CDR2 as SQIVND (reference sequence). J was trimmed by 4 bases and V by 2 bases; bases with no gene match: 7. Here the CDR3 DNA reads TGTGCCAGTAGTATATTCGCGGGGGGCCAGTACGAGCAGTACTTC. The encoded protein is CASSIFAGGQYEQYF.

This chain joins TRBV7-9 and TRBJ2-3; no reliable D call. V was cut by 1 base and J by 1 base, with 3 bases left in between. Germline-derived CDR1 and CDR2 are SEHNR and FQNEAQ (reference sequence). This CDR3 has 13 amino acids. This CDR3 reads CASSLVGTDTQYF. The CDR3 bases are TGTGCCAGCAGCTTAGTCGGCACAGATACGCAGTATTTT.

This clone has more than one count but fewer than ten. The chain has TRBV18 and TRBJ1-1; tentative D call: TRBD1 (6 bases). V lost 6 bases and J lost 0, with 11 bases in between. The CDR3 totals 14 residues. Germline V gives CDR1 KGHSH, CDR2 LQKENI. This CDR3 is CASSVTGLNTEAFF. The DNA for the CDR3 is TGTGCCAGCTCGGTTACAGGGTTGAACACTGAAGCTTTCTTT.

The chain links TRBV11-2 to TRBJ2-5; the D gene is possibly TRBD1 (5 bases). V lost 2 bases, J lost 4 bases, and 11 bases lay in between. This CDR3 has 14 amino acids. CDR1 SGHAT and CDR2 FQNNGV come from the germline V gene. The CDR3 DNA follows: TGTGCCAGCAGCTTAATGGGGCTCCGAGAGACCCAGTACTTC. As protein: CASSLMGLRETQYF.

The rearrangement links TRBV3-1 (or the pseudogene TRBV3-2) to TRBJ1-5; no clear D. The CDR3 has 15 residues. Germline V gene lookup returns CDR1 LGHDT and CDR2 YNNKEL (reference sequence). V lost 1 base to trimming and J lost 6 bases, with 13 bases between them. CDR3 sequence (DNA): TGTGCCAGCAGCCAAGGGGGAGCAGGAGGTCAGCCCCAGCATTTT. Encoded protein: CASSQGGAGGQPQHF.

The chain joins TRBV19 to TRBJ2-7; D is ambiguous. V lost 5 bases, J lost 2 bases, and 13 bases lay in between. Germline values: CDR1 LNHDA, CDR2 SQIVND (reference sequence). The CDR3 extends over 14 amino acids. CDR3 region: CASSPRGSTYEQYF. The CDR3 nucleotides read TGTGCCAGTAGTCCCCGTGGCAGTACCTACGAGCAGTACTTC. Looking up the rest from reference TRBV19 and TRBJ2-7 gives the full variable domain: DGGITQSPKYLFRKEGQNVTLSCEQNLNHDAMYWYRQDPGQGLRLIYYSQIVNDFQKGDIAEGYSVSREKKESFPLTVTSAQKNPTAFYLCASSPRGSTYEQYFGPGTRLTVT.

This clone was counted only a few times. V usage is TRBV5-4 and J usage is TRBJ2-7, with 9 bases identical to TRBD1. Germline V gene sequence: CDR1 SGHNT, CDR2 YYREEE (reference sequence). This CDR3 has 14 residues. The V and J ends lost 4 bases and 7 bases, in that order; junction bases with no gene match: 9. DNA for the CDR3: TGTGCCAGCAGCGCCGGACAGGGGCGAGGAGAGCAGTACTTC. As protein: CASSAGQGRGEQYF. Together with reference TRBV5-4 and TRBJ2-7, the CDR3 gives the full variable domain: ETGVTQSPTHLIKTRGQQVTLRCSSQSGHNTVSWYQQALGQGPQFIFQYYREEENGRGNFPPRFSGLQFPNYSSELNVNALELDDSALYLCASSAGQGRGEQYFGPGTRLTVT.

The chain uses TRBV5-8 and TRBJ2-2; the match to TRBD2 covers 9 bases. J was trimmed by 15 bases and V by 1 base; bases with no gene match: 16. This CDR3 has 16 amino acids. Germline V lookup: CDR1 SGHTS, CDR2 YDEGEE. CDR3 residues: CASSLLSGSAQSGLFF. DNA for the CDR3: TGTGCCAGCAGCTTGCTTAGCGGGAGCGCCCAATCGGGGTTGTTTTTT.

This clone was seen a single time. Here the CDR3 reads CASSIWGGSNTEAFF. DNA for the CDR3: TGTGCCAGTAGTATCTGGGGAGGCTCAAACACTGAAGCTTTCTTT. The chain is built from TRBV19 and TRBJ1-1; no clear D. Germline V gene sequence: CDR1 LNHDA, CDR2 SQIVND (reference sequence). The CDR3 spans 15 residues. V was cut by 3 bases and J by 2 bases, with 13 bases left in between. The variable domain in full, with the rest retrieved from reference TRBV19 and TRBJ1-1, is DGGITQSPKYLFRKEGQNVTLSCEQNLNHDAMYWYRQDPGQGLRLIYYSQIVNDFQKGDIAEGYSVSREKKESFPLTVTSAQKNPTAFYLCASSIWGGSNTEAFFGQGTRLTVV.

CDR3 DNA sequence: TGTGCCAGCACCACAGGACTAGCGAAGTTCTACGAGCAGTACTTC. This sequence encodes CASTTGLAKFYEQYF. The rearrangement joins TRBV6-5 to TRBJ2-7; 9 positions agree with TRBD2. This CDR3 has 15 amino acids. V gave up 7 bases and J gave up 3 bases; unmatched junction bases: 10. Germline values: CDR1 MNHEY, CDR2 SVGAGI.

The chain employs TRBV10-2 and TRBJ2-5; possibly TRBD1 for D (6 bases). V was trimmed by 6 bases and J by 2 bases, leaving 10 bases between them. Germline CDR1 and CDR2: WSHSY and SAAADI. The CDR3 sequence is 13 residues long. CDR3 amino acids: CASRRGGQETQYF. In DNA form, the CDR3 reads TGCGCCAGCAGGCGAGGGGGACAAGAGACCCAGTACTTC.

The J gene is TRBJ1-1, the V gene TRBV5-4, with 8 bases that match TRBD1. Germline V CDR1 and CDR2: SGHNT, YYREEE (reference sequence). The CDR3 loop spans 13 amino acids. The V segment lost 6 bases and the J segment 6 bases; nucleotides outside the gene matches: 7. The CDR3 nucleotides read TGTGCCAGCACCGCAGGGGGCGAATCTGAAGCTTTCTTT. Its protein product is CASTAGGESEAFF.

This chain links TRBV27 with TRBJ1-2; tentatively, D is TRBD1 (6 bases). This CDR3 has 14 residues. Germline V gene data show CDR1 as MNHEY and CDR2 as SMNVEV (reference sequence). The V end was cut by 3 bases, the J end by 5 bases, with 13 bases between. In DNA form, the CDR3 reads TGTGCCAGCAGTTTTAGAGGGGGTGATTATGGCTACACCTTC. Protein product: CASSFRGGDYGYTF.

A single count supports this clone. This sequence joins TRBV10-3 and TRBJ2-5, with 9 positions matching TRBD1. CDR1 is ENHRY and CDR2 is SYGVKD in the germline V gene. Trimming at V came to 1 base and at J to 5 bases, leaving 5 bases not matched to a gene. The CDR3 extends over 15 amino acids. The CDR3 spells CAISELKQGAETQYF. In nucleotides, the CDR3 is TGTGCCATCAGTGAGTTGAAACAGGGGGCCGAGACCCAGTACTTC.

This clone has a handful of counts. The rearrangement uses TRBV10-2 and TRBJ1-4, with D possibly matching TRBD1 (5 bases). This CDR3 is built from 13 residues. Trimming pared 5 bases from V and 2 bases from J, leaving 6 bases between. In germline, CDR1 is WSHSY, CDR2 SAAADI. The CDR3 region is CASSRGTNEKLFF. In DNA form, the CDR3 reads TGCGCCAGCAGTCGGGGGACTAATGAAAAACTGTTTTTT.

This clone was detected a few times. V is TRBV9 and J is TRBJ1-6, with D possibly being TRBD1 (6 bases). The V gene lost 3 bases and the J gene lost 10 bases, with 8 bases spanning the gap. The CDR3 totals 12 residues. In germline, CDR1 is SGDLS, CDR2 YYNGEE. The CDR3 sequence is CASSGGQSPLHF. CDR3 nucleotides: TGTGCCAGCAGCGGAGGACAGTCACCCCTCCACTTT.

This chain links TRBV4-1 with TRBJ1-2; tentative D call: TRBD1 (5 bases). Germline V lookup: CDR1 MGHRA, CDR2 YSYEKL. This CDR3 is 14 amino acids long. Trimming shortened V by 1 base and J by 1 base, and 7 bases separated the two germline ends. Here the CDR3 reads CASSQGQINYGYTF. The CDR3 bases are TGCGCCAGCAGCCAAGGACAGATTAACTATGGCTACACCTTC.

The chain links TRBV6-5 to TRBJ2-2, with TRBD1 identical over 8 bases. V lost 6 bases and J lost 4; bases outside the gene matches: 7. The CDR3 runs to 15 residues. The germline gives CDR1 MNHEY, CDR2 SVGAGI. Written as DNA, the CDR3 is TGTGCCAGCAGCTCAGGGGGCCTCGGCACCGGGGAGCTGTTTTTT. Its protein product is CASSSGGLGTGELFF.

This sequence joins TRBV10-3 and TRBJ1-1; no clear D. The CDR3 length is 15 residues. V was shortened by 6 bases and J by 2 bases, with 16 bases between the two germline ends. From germline, CDR1 is ENHRY and CDR2 SYGVKD. CDR3 region: CAIRDAQNPNTEAFF. The CDR3 nucleotides are TGTGCCATCAGGGATGCACAGAACCCAAACACTGAAGCTTTCTTT.

This CDR3 is CASSLRPGNGEQYF. Here the CDR3 DNA reads TGTGCCAGCAGTTTAAGGCCAGGGAACGGCGAGCAGTACTTC. The chain is built from TRBV27 and TRBJ2-7, with D perhaps TRBD1 (5 bases). Between the trimmed V and J ends, which lost 2 bases and 6 bases, there was a span of 14 bases. Per germline, CDR1 MNHEY and CDR2 SMNVEV (reference sequence). The CDR3 runs 14 residues.